The clone carrying this T cell receptor beta chain was detected ten times or more. The antigen remains unidentified. Unique molecular identifiers were used to barcode this TCRbeta library. Each CDR3 protein gets one entry after TCRdb re-called the PCR reads with MiXCR. The sample contains some 150,000 distinct CDR3 sequences, 8.8% of which appear only once. The sample belongs to a study of T-cell reconstitution after alpha-beta-depleted transplantation in children. Study-wide findings and caveats: Recipient T cells and thymic progenitors that survived were the source of the high TCRbeta diversity seen at day 60 in some patients. Several hundred graft clones that had expanded were reportedly the source of alpha-beta T cells about two months after transplant. One year post-transplant, T-cell counts and diversity were largely derived from T cells produced anew.

The CDR3 has 19 amino acids. Unmatched junction bases numbered 8, after V lost 0 bases and J lost 2 bases. Germline V gene data show CDR1 as SGHRS and CDR2 as YFSETQ. Sequencing was performed on PBMCs, mostly from graft donor cells, taken 180 days after TCRalphabeta/CD19-depleted stem cell transplant. The receptor comes from a female patient aged 2-10 years who had a stem cell transplant for congenital amegakaryocytic thrombocytopenia, so the T cells may come from the graft donor. The gene calls are TRBV5-1 and TRBJ2-1, with 13 positions matching TRBD2. The CDR3 bases are TGCGCCAGCAGCTTGGCCAAAACTAGCGGGAGGGCCGCCTACAATGAGCAGTTCTTC. Amino acids: CASSLAKTSGRAAYNEQFF.